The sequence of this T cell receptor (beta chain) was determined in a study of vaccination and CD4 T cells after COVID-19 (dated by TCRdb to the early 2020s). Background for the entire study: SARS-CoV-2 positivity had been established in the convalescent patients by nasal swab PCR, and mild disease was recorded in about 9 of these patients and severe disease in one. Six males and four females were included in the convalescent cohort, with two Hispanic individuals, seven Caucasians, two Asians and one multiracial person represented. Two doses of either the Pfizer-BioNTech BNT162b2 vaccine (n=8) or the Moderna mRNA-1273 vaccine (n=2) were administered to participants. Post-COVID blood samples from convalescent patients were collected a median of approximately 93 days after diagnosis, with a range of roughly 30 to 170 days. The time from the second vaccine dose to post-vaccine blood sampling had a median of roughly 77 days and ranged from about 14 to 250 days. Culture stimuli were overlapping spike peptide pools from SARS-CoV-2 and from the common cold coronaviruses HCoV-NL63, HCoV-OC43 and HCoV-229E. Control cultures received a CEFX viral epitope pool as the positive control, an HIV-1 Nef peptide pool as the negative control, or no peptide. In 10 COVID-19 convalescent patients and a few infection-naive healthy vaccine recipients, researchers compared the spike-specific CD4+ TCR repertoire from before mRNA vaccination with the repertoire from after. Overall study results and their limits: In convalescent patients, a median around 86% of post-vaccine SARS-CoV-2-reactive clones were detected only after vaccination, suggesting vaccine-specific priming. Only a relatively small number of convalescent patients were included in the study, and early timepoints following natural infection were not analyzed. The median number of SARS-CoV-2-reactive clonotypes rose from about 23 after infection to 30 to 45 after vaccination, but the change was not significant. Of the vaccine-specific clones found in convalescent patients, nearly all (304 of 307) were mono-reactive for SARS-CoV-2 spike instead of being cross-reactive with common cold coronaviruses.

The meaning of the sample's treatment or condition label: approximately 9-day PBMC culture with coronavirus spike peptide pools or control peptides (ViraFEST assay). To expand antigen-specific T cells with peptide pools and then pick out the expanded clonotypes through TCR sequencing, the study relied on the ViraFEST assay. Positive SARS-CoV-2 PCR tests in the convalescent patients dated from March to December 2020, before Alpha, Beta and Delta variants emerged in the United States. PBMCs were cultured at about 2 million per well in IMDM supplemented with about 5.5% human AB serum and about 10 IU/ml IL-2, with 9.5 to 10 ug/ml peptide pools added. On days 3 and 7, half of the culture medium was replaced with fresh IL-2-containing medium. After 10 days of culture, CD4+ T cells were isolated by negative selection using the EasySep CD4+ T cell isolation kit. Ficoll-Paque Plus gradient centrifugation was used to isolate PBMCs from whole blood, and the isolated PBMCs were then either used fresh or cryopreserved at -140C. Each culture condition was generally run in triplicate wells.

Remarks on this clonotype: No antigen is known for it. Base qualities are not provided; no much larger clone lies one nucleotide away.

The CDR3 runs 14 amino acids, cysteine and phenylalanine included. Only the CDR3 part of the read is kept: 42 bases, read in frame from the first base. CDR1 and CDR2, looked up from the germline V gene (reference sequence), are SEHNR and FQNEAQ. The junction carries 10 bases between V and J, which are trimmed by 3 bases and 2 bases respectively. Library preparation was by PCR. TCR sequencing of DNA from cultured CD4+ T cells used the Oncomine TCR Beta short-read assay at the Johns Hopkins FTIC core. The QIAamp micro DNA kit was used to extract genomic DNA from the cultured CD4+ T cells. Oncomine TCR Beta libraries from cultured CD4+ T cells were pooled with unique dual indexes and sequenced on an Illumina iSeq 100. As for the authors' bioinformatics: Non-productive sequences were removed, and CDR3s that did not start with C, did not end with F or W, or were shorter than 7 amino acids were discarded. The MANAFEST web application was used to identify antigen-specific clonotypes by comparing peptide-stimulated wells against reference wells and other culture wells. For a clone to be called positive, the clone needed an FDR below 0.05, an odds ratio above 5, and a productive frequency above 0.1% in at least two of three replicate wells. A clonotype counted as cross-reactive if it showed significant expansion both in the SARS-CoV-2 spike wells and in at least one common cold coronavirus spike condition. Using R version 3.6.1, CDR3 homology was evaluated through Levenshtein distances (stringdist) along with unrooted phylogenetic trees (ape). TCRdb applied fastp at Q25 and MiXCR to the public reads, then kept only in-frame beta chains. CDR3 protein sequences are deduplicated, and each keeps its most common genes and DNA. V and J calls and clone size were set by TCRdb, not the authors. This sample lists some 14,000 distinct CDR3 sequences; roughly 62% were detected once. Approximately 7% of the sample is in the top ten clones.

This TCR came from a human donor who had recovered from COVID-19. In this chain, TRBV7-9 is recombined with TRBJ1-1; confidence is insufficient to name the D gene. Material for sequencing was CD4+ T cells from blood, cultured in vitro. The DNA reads TGTGCCAGCAGCTTTTCGGGCCATAACACTGAAGCTTTCTTT. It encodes CASSFSGHNTEAFF.